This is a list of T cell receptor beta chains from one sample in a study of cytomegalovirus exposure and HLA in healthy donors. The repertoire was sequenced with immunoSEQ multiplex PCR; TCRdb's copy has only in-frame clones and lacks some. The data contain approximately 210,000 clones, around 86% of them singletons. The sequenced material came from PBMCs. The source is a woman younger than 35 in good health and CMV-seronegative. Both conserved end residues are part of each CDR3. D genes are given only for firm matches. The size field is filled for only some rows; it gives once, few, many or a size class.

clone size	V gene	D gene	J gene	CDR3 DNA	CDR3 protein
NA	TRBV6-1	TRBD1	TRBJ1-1	TGTGCCAGCAGTATGATACAGGGGCCTGAAGCTTTCTTT	CASSMIQGPEAFF
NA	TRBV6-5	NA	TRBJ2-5	TGTGCCAGCAGTTACTCGGGGGGGGCGGAGACCCAGTACTTC	CASSYSGGAETQYF
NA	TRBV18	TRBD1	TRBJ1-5	TGTGCCAGCTCACTGGACAGGAATCAGCCCCAGCATTTT	CASSLDRNQPQHF
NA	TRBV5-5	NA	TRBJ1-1	TGTGCCAGCAGCGGCGGGACTTCCCACACTGAAGCTTTCTTT	CASSGGTSHTEAFF
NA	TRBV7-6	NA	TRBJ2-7	TGTGCCAGCAGCTTAGCGGGGGGGCCCAGCGAGCAGTACTTC	CASSLAGGPSEQYF
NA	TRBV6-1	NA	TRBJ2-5	TGTGCCAGCAATGAACAGGGTTCCGTGACCCAGTACTTC	CASNEQGSVTQYF
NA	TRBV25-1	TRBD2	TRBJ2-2	TGTGCCAGCAGTGAACTAGCGGGAGCCGGGGAGCTGTTTTTT	CASSELAGAGELFF
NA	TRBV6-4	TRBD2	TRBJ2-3	TGTGCCAGCAGTCTAGCGGGAGGGGGAACAGATACGCAGTATTTT	CASSLAGGGTDTQYF
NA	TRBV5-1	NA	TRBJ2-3	TGCGCCAGCAGCTTGCAGGGGCTGGGGGATACGCAGTATTTT	CASSLQGLGDTQYF
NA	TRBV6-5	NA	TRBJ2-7	TGTGCCAGCAGTTTCCTAGCAGGGCGGGGCGAGCAGTACTTC	CASSFLAGRGEQYF
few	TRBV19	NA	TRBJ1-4	TGTGCCAGTAGTATTAAGTCGGGTAAACTGTTTTTT	CASSIKSGKLFF
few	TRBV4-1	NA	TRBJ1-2	TGCGCCAGCAGCCAGGGACATGCCGCGAACTATGGCTACACCTTC	CASSQGHAANYGYTF
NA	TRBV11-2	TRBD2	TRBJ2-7	TGTGCCAGCAGCTCCCAGGCCCCATCGACTAGCTTCCACGAGCAGTACTTC	CASSSQAPSTSFHEQYF
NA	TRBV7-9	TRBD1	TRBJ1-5	TGTGCCAGCAGCTTAGGAACAGGGGCTCATCAGCCCCAGCATTTT	CASSLGTGAHQPQHF
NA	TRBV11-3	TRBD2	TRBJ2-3	TGTGCCAGCAGCTTTCGGGACTATGCAAATACGCAGTATTTT	CASSFRDYANTQYF